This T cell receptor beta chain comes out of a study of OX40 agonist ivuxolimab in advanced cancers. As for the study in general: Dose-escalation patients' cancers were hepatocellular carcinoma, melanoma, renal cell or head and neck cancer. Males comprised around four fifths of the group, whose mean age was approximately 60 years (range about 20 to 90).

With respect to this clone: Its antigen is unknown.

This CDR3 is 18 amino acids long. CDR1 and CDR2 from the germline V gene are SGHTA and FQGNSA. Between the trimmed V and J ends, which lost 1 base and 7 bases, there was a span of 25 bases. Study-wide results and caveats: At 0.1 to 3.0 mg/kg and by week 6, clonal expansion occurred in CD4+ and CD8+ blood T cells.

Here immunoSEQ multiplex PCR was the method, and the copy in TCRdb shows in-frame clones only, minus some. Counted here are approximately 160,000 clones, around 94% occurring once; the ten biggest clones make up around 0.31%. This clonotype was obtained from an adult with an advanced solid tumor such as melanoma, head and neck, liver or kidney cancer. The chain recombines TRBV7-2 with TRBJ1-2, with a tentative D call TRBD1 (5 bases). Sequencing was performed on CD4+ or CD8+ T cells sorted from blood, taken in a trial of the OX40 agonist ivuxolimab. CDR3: CASSLGGQLPPRVGGYTF. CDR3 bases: TGTGCCAGCAGCTTAGGGGGCCAACTTCCACCTAGGGTCGGTGGCTACACCTTC.